This is a list of T cell receptor beta chains from one sample in a study of blood T cells in healthy people across ages. From the 5' RACE reads, TCRdb called clonotypes with MiXCR, one entry per CDR3 protein. The data hold 700,000 to 950,000 distinct CDR3 sequences, with roughly 41% observed a single time. What was sequenced was blood. Receptor source: a woman aged 60 to 75 in good health. CDR3s include the opening cysteine and the closing phenylalanine or tryptophan. The D gene is left open where the match is weak. Clone size, where shown, is once, few, many, or a class for clones that have expanded.

d_gene | j_gene | v_gene | abundance | CDR3aa | CDR3nt
NA | TRBJ2-3 | TRBV7-7 | NA | CASSIDTTDTQYF | TGTGCTAGCAGCATTGACACCACAGATACGCAGTATTTT
NA | TRBJ1-2 | TRBV20-1 | NA | CSASIRNYGYTF | TGCAGTGCTAGTATCAGGAACTATGGCTACACCTTC
TRBD1 | TRBJ1-6 | TRBV18 | NA | CASSRTDRGEDSPLHF | TGTGCCAGCTCACGAACTGACAGGGGGGAAGATTCACCCCTCCACTTT
NA | TRBJ1-6 | TRBV6-1 | NA | CASSERRLGLSPLHF | TGTGCCAGCAGTGAACGACGTCTAGGCTTATCACCCCTCCACTTT
TRBD2 | TRBJ2-7 | TRBV4-2 | once | CASNHGGTTYEQYF | TGTGCCAGCAACCACGGGGGGACCACCTACGAGCAGTACTTC
NA | TRBJ1-1 | TRBV7-9 | NA | CASSSGTEAFF | TGTGCCAGCAGTTCAGGCACTGAAGCTTTCTTT
NA | TRBJ2-7 | TRBV4-1 | NA | CASSRADTGQVYEQYF | TGCGCCAGCAGCCGGGCTGATACAGGGCAGGTCTACGAGCAGTACTTC
NA | TRBJ1-2 | TRBV20-1 | NA | CSARSRDNPNYGYTF | TGCAGTGCTAGAAGTCGGGACAATCCTAACTATGGCTACACCTTC
TRBD2 | TRBJ2-5 | TRBV29-1 | few | CSVVREEETQYF | TGCAGCGTTGTTCGGGAGGAGGAGACCCAGTACTTC
NA | TRBJ2-1 | TRBV7-2 | few | CASSQPWGEQFF | TGTGCCAGCAGCCAACCCTGGGGTGAGCAGTTCTTC
NA | TRBJ1-1 | TRBV3-1 | NA | CASSQERGNTEAFF | TGTGCCAGCAGCCAAGAAAGAGGGAACACTGAAGCTTTCTTT
NA | TRBJ1-2 | TRBV11-2 | NA | CVSSLGEINYGYTF | TGTGTCAGCAGCCTGGGCGAAATCAACTATGGCTACACCTTC
TRBD1 | TRBJ2-7 | TRBV7-3 | few | CASSLKGQGVGYEQYF | TGTGCCAGCAGCTTAAAGGGCCAGGGGGTAGGGTACGAGCAGTACTTC
TRBD2 | TRBJ2-5 | TRBV6-2/TRBV6-3 | few | CASSYSTSAQETQYF | TGTGCCAGCAGTTACTCGACTAGCGCTCAAGAGACCCAGTACTTC
NA | TRBJ1-2 | TRBV18 | NA | CASSPTGGDEDGYTF | TGTGCCAGCTCACCCACGGGCGGGGACGAGGATGGCTACACCTTC
TRBD1 | TRBJ1-1 | TRBV29-1 | NA | CSVRGLSTEAFF | TGCAGCGTCAGGGGGCTTAGCACTGAAGCTTTCTTT
NA | TRBJ2-3 | TRBV6-2/TRBV6-3 | NA | CASSYGLARTDTQYF | TGTGCCAGCAGTTACGGGTTAGCGCGCACAGATACGCAGTATTTT
NA | TRBJ1-2 | TRBV7-8 | NA | CASSFPGAGRGGYGYTF | TGTGCCAGCAGCTTCCCGGGTGCAGGTCGGGGGGGCTATGGCTACACCTTC
TRBD2 | TRBJ2-1 | TRBV11-2 | NA | CASSSVALTSGRSSSYNEQFF | TGTGCCAGCAGCTCAGTAGCCCTGACTAGCGGGAGGTCAAGCTCCTACAATGAGCAGTTCTTC
NA | TRBJ1-5 | TRBV19 | NA | CATTGMQLNYNQPQHF | TGTGCCACCACCGGAATGCAGTTAAATTATAATCAGCCCCAGCATTTT
NA | TRBJ1-1 | TRBV5-1 | NA | CASSWGGANTEAFF | TGCGCCAGCAGCTGGGGGGGGGCGAACACTGAAGCTTTCTTT
TRBD1 | TRBJ2-1 | TRBV5-1 | many | CASSPGQGAYNEQFF | TGCGCCAGCAGCCCGGGACAGGGGGCCTACAATGAGCAGTTCTTC
NA | TRBJ2-1 | TRBV11-2 | few | CASSLIRTSGNEQFF | TGTGCCAGCAGCTTAATCCGCACTTCGGGGAATGAGCAGTTCTTC
NA | TRBJ2-3 | TRBV6-5 | NA | CASSYPQTAESSTDTQYF | TGTGCCAGCAGTTACCCCCAAACAGCGGAATCTAGCACAGATACGCAGTATTTT